Listed below are T cell receptor beta chains from one sample, sequenced in a study of beta chain features in type 1 diabetes. Clones were sequenced by immunoSEQ multiplex PCR, and TCRdb holds only the in-frame ones, with some missing. Of 600,000 to 700,000 clones listed, approximately 13% were seen once; the top ten hold more than 0.1%. The specimen sequenced was naive CD4+ T cells from blood. All receptors derive from a man aged 25 to 40 with type 1 diabetes. Both conserved end residues are part of each CDR3. Each record gives: CDR3 DNA, CDR3 protein, J gene, D gene, V gene, clone size. The D gene is left open where the match is weak. Where a row states a size, it is once, few, many or the class of an expanded clone; other rows omit it.

TGTGCCAGCAGCCAACGGGGTAGCGGGGGATCCTACGAGCAGTACTTC,CASSQRGSGGSYEQYF,TRBJ2-7,TRBD2,TRBV6-6,NA
TGTGCCAGCAGCCCACGTCCGGACATCTATGGCTACACCTTC,CASSPRPDIYGYTF,TRBJ1-2,NA,TRBV7-2,NA
TGTGCCAGCAGTGTTGGACAACCAAACACTGAAGCTTTCTTT,CASSVGQPNTEAFF,TRBJ1-1,NA,TRBV2,NA
TGCGCCAGCTCCTACGCATCAGGAGGGGACTATGGCTACACCTTC,CASSYASGGDYGYTF,TRBJ1-2,NA,TRBV5-1,NA
TGTGCCAGCAGCTTAGTATGGATGAACACTGAAGCTTTCTTT,CASSLVWMNTEAFF,TRBJ1-1,NA,TRBV7-2,NA
TGCGCCAGCAGCTCGGCCTTGGACACGGGTTTGGGGTACTTC,CASSSALDTGLGYF,TRBJ2-5,NA,TRBV5-1,few
TGTGCCAGCAGTGACGACTCCCGACGGGGGCTTCAGGATTCACCCCTCCACTTT,CASSDDSRRGLQDSPLHF,TRBJ1-6,NA,TRBV9,NA
TGTGCCCCCTCTTCAGGGGCCGCGAACACCGGGGAGCTGTTTTTT,CAPSSGAANTGELFF,TRBJ2-2,NA,TRBV19,few
TGTGCCAGCAGTGAGCAACCGAGTCAGGATCAGCCCCAGCATTTT,CASSEQPSQDQPQHF,TRBJ1-5,NA,TRBV2,NA
TGTGCCAGCAGCAAAATAGCGGAAGCTAACTATGGCTACACCTTC,CASSKIAEANYGYTF,TRBJ1-2,NA,TRBV21-1,few
TGCGCCAGCAGCATTCCGGGCTCGAATGAAAAACTGTTTTTT,CASSIPGSNEKLFF,TRBJ1-4,NA,TRBV4-3,many
TGTGCCAGCAGCTTGGGGTCGGGGGAGACCCAGTACTTC,CASSLGSGETQYF,TRBJ2-5,NA,TRBV5-4,few
TGTGCCTGGACCCAGATGGCGTCCGGAGAGACCCAGTACTTC,CAWTQMASGETQYF,TRBJ2-5,NA,TRBV30,NA
TGTGCCAGTAGTATAGGACAGTCGCGTCAGCCCCAGCATTTT,CASSIGQSRQPQHF,TRBJ1-5,NA,TRBV19,few
TGTGCCAGCAGCGCACAGGGGGCGAACACTGAAGCTTTCTTT,CASSAQGANTEAFF,TRBJ1-1,TRBD1,TRBV5-4,few
TGTGCCACCAGCAGACAGGGCGATAATTCACCCCTCCACTTT,CATSRQGDNSPLHF,TRBJ1-6,NA,TRBV15,few
TGTGCCAGCTCACCACCGAACAGCGAAGAGACCCAGTACTTC,CASSPPNSEETQYF,TRBJ2-5,NA,TRBV18,few
TGCGCCAGCAGCTGGACAGGGGGAGACACCGGGGAGCTGTTTTTT,CASSWTGGDTGELFF,TRBJ2-2,TRBD1,TRBV5-1,few
TGCGCCAGCAGCGTACTAGAAGGTACTGAAGCTTTCTTT,CASSVLEGTEAFF,TRBJ1-1,NA,TRBV5-1,few
TGTGCCAGTGCTCACGAGGAAAAACTGTTTTTT,CASAHEEKLFF,TRBJ1-4,NA,TRBV19,NA
TGCAGCGTTGACGGGACGGATTCAAGCTCCTACGAGCAGTACTTC,CSVDGTDSSSYEQYF,TRBJ2-7,NA,TRBV29-1,NA
TGCGCCAGCAGCCCACCAGAGACCCAGTACTTC,CASSPPETQYF,TRBJ2-5,NA,TRBV4-1,NA
TGCGCCAGCAGCCTCCGGACGGGGACCACAGATACGCAGTATTTT,CASSLRTGTTDTQYF,TRBJ2-3,NA,TRBV4-1,NA
TGTGCCACCAGCAGAGATCTGCAGTTCACCGTGGGCGAGCAGTACTTC,CATSRDLQFTVGEQYF,TRBJ2-7,NA,TRBV15,few
TGTGCCAGCAGTCCTTCAGACAGGGTTCAGGGCTATGGCTACACCTTC,CASSPSDRVQGYGYTF,TRBJ1-2,TRBD1,TRBV27,NA